This T cell receptor (beta chain) was identified during a study of identical twins. Template switching, a step in the protocol, added a universal primer site, and cDNA carried unique molecular identifiers. Each CDR3 protein is one row after TCRdb ran MiXCR on the 5' RACE reads. The profile covers around 480,000 distinct CDR3 sequences, with 12% to 15% appearing a single time and about 0.54% taken by the ten largest. V was clipped by 3 bases and J by 1 base, with 15 bases between them. This CDR3 has 17 amino acids. Germline V gene sequence: CDR1 SGHVS, CDR2 FQNEAQ. Each donor was a healthy Caucasian. Study results and caveats: Zero-insertion results could be subject to partial confounding by invariant MAIT and iNKT cells.

In its sample, this clonotype was seen a few times. As yet, its antigen is unknown. This same sample was also taken into another study, of yellow fever vaccine responses in identical twins.

Sequenced input: CD4+ T cells sorted from blood. The chain links TRBV7-8 to TRBJ2-2; maybe TRBD1 (6 bases). This receptor was identified in a woman aged 18 to 35 in good health. The CDR3 DNA reads TGTGCCAGCAGCTTTCAGGGGAAAGGTCTGAACACCGGGGAGCTGTTTTTT. Translating it yields CASSFQGKGLNTGELFF.